These 7 T cell receptor beta chains came from one sample sequenced in a study of blood T cell repertoires in COVID-19. Libraries were prepared by immunoSEQ multiplex PCR; TCRdb keeps only in-frame clonotypes and omits some of them. Counted here are roughly 150,000 clones, roughly 85% occurring once; the ten biggest clones make up around 5%. Sequenced input: peripheral blood. The origin of the receptors is a woman between 50 and 59 years old with COVID-19, enrolled during active disease.

V and J are TRBV28 and TRBJ1-6; 8 bases map to TRBD1. V lost 6 bases, J lost 7 bases, and 5 bases stayed unmatched. This CDR3 comprises 14 residues. The germline CDR1 and CDR2 sequences are MDHEN and SYDVKM. This CDR3 reads CASSSGQANSPLHF. Written as DNA, the CDR3 is TGTGCCAGCAGCTCGGGACAGGCGAATTCACCCCTCCACTTT.

In its sample, this clone was seen a few times. This chain uses TRBV19 with TRBJ2-5, with 10 bases lining up with TRBD1. Germline V gene data show CDR1 as LNHDA and CDR2 as SQIVND (reference sequence). J gave up 5 bases and V 5 bases, and 8 bases lay outside the gene matches. CDR3 length: 15 amino acids. The CDR3 here is CASSQTGTGAETQYF. DNA for the CDR3: TGTGCCAGTAGTCAAACTGGGACAGGGGCGGAGACCCAGTACTTC.

The rearrangement joins TRBV6-1 to TRBJ2-2; 9 nucleotides line up with TRBD1. This CDR3 is 16 amino acids long. V was clipped by 1 base and J by 2 bases; unmatched bases: 2. Germline values: CDR1 MNHNS, CDR2 SASEGT. CDR3 nucleotides: TGTGCCAGCAGTGAAGGACAGGGGGTAAACACCGGGGAGCTGTTTTTT. This encodes CASSEGQGVNTGELFF.

J is TRBJ1-6 and V is TRBV15; 12 nucleotides align to TRBD1. The CDR3 is made up of 16 amino acids. Germline CDR1 reads LNHNV; CDR2 reads YYDKDF (reference sequence). V was pared by 8 bases and J by 7 bases, with 9 bases of the junction left unmatched. In nucleotides, the CDR3 is TGTGCCACCGGGCCGGGACAGGGGGCGAGGAATTCACCCCTCCACTTT. Amino acids: CATGPGQGARNSPLHF.

The chain joins TRBV28 to TRBJ2-3, with 7 bases that match TRBD1. CDR3 length: 16 amino acids. V lost 0 bases, J lost 0 bases, and 3 bases stayed unmatched. Germline CDR1 and CDR2: MDHEN and SYDVKM. The CDR3 loop reads CASSLWTGSSTDTQYF. CDR3 bases: TGTGCCAGCAGTTTATGGACAGGGAGTAGCACAGATACGCAGTATTTT.

The gene calls are TRBV30 and TRBJ2-7; 10 bases are a match to TRBD2. This CDR3 spans 15 amino acids. From germline, CDR1 is GTSNPN and CDR2 SVGIG (reference sequence). J gave up 4 bases and V 3 bases, and 9 bases lay outside the gene matches. The DNA for the CDR3 is TGTGCCTGGAGGCTAGCGGGGGTTGATCGGTACGAGCAGTACTTC. It is translated as CAWRLAGVDRYEQYF.

The J gene is TRBJ1-2, the V gene TRBV25-1, with 7 bases lining up with TRBD1. Germline trimming cut 8 bases from V and 8 bases from J; bases unmatched to any gene: 20. The CDR3 covers 16 residues. Germline V gives CDR1 MGHDK, CDR2 SYGVNS. The CDR3 DNA reads TGTGCCAGCTCAGAAAGGGTCCATCCAGGGGGTAGGGGCTACACCTTC. This sequence encodes CASSERVHPGGRGYTF.